The 32 T cell receptor beta chains below all came from one sample that was sequenced in a study of cytomegalovirus exposure and HLA in healthy donors. Primers included in the PCR were 60 Vbeta and 13 Jbeta primers. Using immunoSEQ multiplex PCR, the repertoire was profiled, and TCRdb retains in-frame clones only, with some absent. The table lists around 170,000 clones, about 81% of them singletons. The sample was PBMCs. These receptors came from a woman between 18 and 30 years old in good health and CMV-seronegative.

The V gene is TRBV6-1, the J gene TRBJ2-4; D is possibly TRBD1 (7 bases). The CDR3 spans 15 residues. Trimming cost V 4 bases and J 6 bases, with 16 bases left between them. Germline CDR1 and CDR2: MNHNS and SASEGT. CDR3 loop: CASSARPQGGNIQYF. Here the CDR3 DNA reads TGTGCCAGCAGTGCTCGGCCCCAGGGGGGAAACATTCAGTACTTC.

The DNA for the CDR3 is TGCAGCGTTGAGAACTCTCAAGAGACCCAGTACTTC. This translates into CSVENSQETQYF. V gene TRBV29-1 combines with J gene TRBJ2-5; D is unresolved. Germline CDR1 is SQVTM and CDR2 is ANQGSEA. The CDR3 runs 12 residues. Trimming removed 3 bases from V and 2 bases from J, with 7 bases in between.

The rearrangement joins TRBV7-8 to TRBJ2-7; TRBD2 is a possible D gene (6 bases). The CDR3 sequence is 16 residues long. Between the trimmed V and J ends, which lost 6 bases and 2 bases, there was a span of 20 bases. Germline V gene lookup returns CDR1 SGHVS and CDR2 FQNEAQ. The CDR3: CASSRALGGDPYEQYF. In DNA form, the CDR3 reads TGTGCCAGCAGTAGAGCTTTGGGCGGGGACCCCTACGAGCAGTACTTC.

This clone has just one count. This rearrangement joins TRBV7-8 to TRBJ2-3; D possibly corresponds to TRBD2 (6 bases). CDR1 is SGHVS, CDR2 FQNEAQ, per germline. The CDR3 covers 16 residues. V was shortened by 3 bases and J by 1 base, with 14 bases between the two germline ends. The CDR3 sequence: CASSFGRERGTDTQYF. CDR3 coding DNA: TGTGCCAGCAGCTTCGGGCGGGAAAGGGGCACAGATACGCAGTATTTT.

The chain is built from TRBV30 and TRBJ1-4; 8 nucleotides align to TRBD1. Germline values: CDR1 GTSNPN, CDR2 SVGIG (reference sequence). The CDR3 has 14 amino acids. With V trimmed by 5 bases and J by 3 bases, 5 bases remained unmatched. CDR3 DNA sequence: TGTGCCTGGTGCCGGGGACAGGCTAATGAAAAACTGTTTTTT. Its translation: CAWCRGQANEKLFF.

V is TRBV4-2 and J is TRBJ1-2; possibly TRBD1 for D (5 bases). Germline values: CDR1 LGHNA, CDR2 YNFKEQ. V was pared by 0 bases and J by 7 bases, with 15 bases between. The CDR3 contains 15 residues. CDR3 bases: TGTGCCAGCAGCCAAGACAGAGGGGACTTAGGTGGCTACACCTTC. Protein sequence: CASSQDRGDLGGYTF.

The chain couples TRBV25-1 to TRBJ2-2; D is possibly TRBD1 (6 bases). CDR1 is MGHDK and CDR2 is SYGVNS in the germline V gene. V was cut by 3 bases and J by 0 bases, with 11 bases left in between. This CDR3 comprises 16 residues. CDR3 residues: CASSDSRGANTGELFF. In DNA form, the CDR3 reads TGTGCCAGCAGTGACTCCAGGGGCGCGAACACCGGGGAGCTGTTTTTT. The variable domain in full, completed from reference TRBV25-1 and TRBJ2-2, reads EADIYQTPRYLVIGTGKKITLECSQTMGHDKMYWYQQDPGMELHLIHYSYGVNSTEKGDLSSESTVSRIRTEHFPLTLESARPSHTSQYLCASSDSRGANTGELFFGEGSRLTVL.

The chain recombines TRBV5-1 with TRBJ2-3, with TRBD2 matching 10 bases. The V gene end was trimmed by 1 base and the J gene end by 2 bases; junction bases not matched to a gene: 1. Per the germline V gene, CDR1 is SGHRS and CDR2 is YFSETQ. The CDR3 spans 15 residues. CDR3 protein: CASSLLAGVTDTQYF. For the CDR3, the DNA is TGCGCCAGCAGCTTGCTAGCGGGAGTCACAGATACGCAGTATTTT. The full variable domain, completed using reference TRBV5-1 and TRBJ2-3, is KAGVTQTPRYLIKTRGQQVTLSCSPISGHRSVSWYQQTPGQGLQFLFEYFSETQRNKGNFPGRFSGRQFSNSRSEMNVSTLELGDSALYLCASSLLAGVTDTQYFGPGTRLTVL.

The chain recombines TRBV5-1 with TRBJ1-1; D gene unclear. Germline CDR1 reads SGHRS; CDR2 reads YFSETQ. The CDR3 is made up of 14 amino acids. V was shortened by 3 bases and J by 4 bases, with 13 bases between the two germline ends. Here the CDR3 reads CASSSQGGSTEAFF. The CDR3 nucleotides are TGCGCCAGCAGCTCTCAAGGAGGTAGCACTGAAGCTTTCTTT.

This clone was detected only once. The chain combines TRBV7-9 with TRBJ2-2, with TRBD1 matching 7 bases. J lost 1 base, V lost 3 bases, and 2 bases had no gene match. Germline V gene lookup returns CDR1 SEHNR and CDR2 FQNEAQ (reference sequence). This CDR3 comprises 15 residues. This CDR3 reads CASSFWTGNTGELFF. CDR3 nucleotide sequence: TGTGCCAGCAGCTTCTGGACAGGGAACACCGGGGAGCTGTTTTTT.

This clone showed up just a few times. V is TRBV6-1 and J is TRBJ1-4; TRBD1 matches at 7 bases. The V segment lost 11 bases and the J segment 6 bases; nucleotides outside the gene matches: 12. The CDR3 consists of 14 residues. Germline assignment: CDR1 MNHNS and CDR2 SASEGT. CDR3 in amino acids: CAGGPGGAYEKLFF. The DNA for the CDR3 is TGTGCCGGGGGACCAGGGGGTGCCTATGAAAAACTGTTTTTT.

The V gene is TRBV6-5, the J gene TRBJ2-1; a weak D match, TRBD2 (7 bases). With 4 bases removed from V and 6 bases from J, the gap between germline ends came to 10 bases. Germline values: CDR1 MNHEY, CDR2 SVGAGI. The CDR3 sequence is 13 residues long. In DNA, the CDR3 is TGTGCCAGCAGTTGGGGGGGCCTCAATGAGCAGTTCTTC. Translating it yields CASSWGGLNEQFF.

This chain links TRBV19 with TRBJ1-4; TRBD1 aligns across 10 bases. J lost 6 bases, V lost 4 bases, and 5 bases had no gene match. The CDR3 totals 15 residues. Germline CDR1 is LNHDA and CDR2 is SQIVND (reference sequence). CDR3 DNA: TGTGCCAGTAGTAGGTCCGGGACAGGGGATGAAAAACTGTTTTTT. Translation gives CASSRSGTGDEKLFF.

The chain combines TRBV30 with TRBJ1-5, with D perhaps TRBD1 (6 bases). Looked up from germline, CDR1 is GTSNPN and CDR2 is SVGIG (reference sequence). The CDR3 loop spans 15 amino acids. Trimming shortened V by 4 bases and J by 5 bases, and 18 bases separated the two germline ends. DNA of the CDR3: TGTGCCTGGAAATCGGACAGTTTGGCCGATCAGCCCCAGCATTTT. It yields the protein CAWKSDSLADQPQHF.

The V and J genes are TRBV19 and TRBJ1-4, with 8 bases fitting TRBD1. The germline V gene has CDR1 LNHDA and CDR2 SQIVND (reference sequence). J gave up 2 bases and V 6 bases, and 8 bases lay outside the gene matches. The CDR3 covers 16 residues. The CDR3 protein is CASRTGVGRTNEKLFF. DNA of the CDR3: TGTGCCAGTAGGACAGGGGTCGGAAGGACTAATGAAAAACTGTTTTTT.

The J gene is TRBJ2-7, the V gene TRBV7-9; the D is unclear. The CDR3 runs 11 residues. Germline assignment: CDR1 SEHNR and CDR2 FQNEAQ (reference sequence). The ends were cut back, 4 bases at V and 2 bases at J, with 3 bases in the middle. The CDR3, as DNA: TGTGCCAGCAGCTACACCTACGAGCAGTACTTC. It yields the protein CASSYTYEQYF.

This clone has only one observation. The chain uses TRBV7-2 and TRBJ1-5; 9 bases agree with TRBD1. Germline V gives CDR1 SGHTA, CDR2 FQGNSA. J was trimmed by 2 bases and V by 6 bases; bases with no gene match: 2. The CDR3 runs to 14 residues. As DNA, the CDR3 is TGTGCCAGCAGGCGGACAGGGGGCAATCAGCCCCAGCATTTT. Encoded protein: CASRRTGGNQPQHF.

The genes are TRBV4-2 and TRBJ2-5; 7 bases are a match to TRBD2. The J call is doubtful: the DNA matches TRBJ2-7 better. The germline CDR1 and CDR2 sequences are LGHNA and YNFKEQ. There are 17 residues in the CDR3. In DNA, the CDR3 is TGTGCCAGCAGCGTAACCCCTTACACGGGGGGAAGCTACGAGCAGTACTTC. Protein sequence: CASSVTPYTGGSYEQYF.

The chain links TRBV19 to TRBJ2-3; D may be TRBD2 (5 bases). Germline V gives CDR1 LNHDA, CDR2 SQIVND (reference sequence). The CDR3 covers 13 residues. Trimming shortened V by 5 bases and J by 2 bases, and 8 bases separated the two germline ends. Here the CDR3 reads CASSDLATDTQYF. The CDR3 bases are TGTGCCAGTAGTGACCTAGCCACAGATACGCAGTATTTT.

Written as DNA, the CDR3 is TGTGCCAGCAGTGAATCCGTGTGGCAGGCTTATGGCTACACCTTC. Residues: CASSESVWQAYGYTF. The chain employs TRBV6-1 and TRBJ1-2; D call uncertain. The CDR3 is 15 residues long. Trimming stripped 2 bases from V and 5 bases from J, with 15 bases between. The germline V gene has CDR1 MNHNS and CDR2 SASEGT.

V usage is TRBV7-9 and J usage is TRBJ1-2; 10 bases agree with TRBD1. Germline V CDR1 and CDR2: SEHNR, FQNEAQ (reference sequence). The CDR3 consists of 14 residues. The V gene end was trimmed by 4 bases and the J gene end by 8 bases; junction bases not matched to a gene: 7. CDR3 DNA sequence: TGTGCCAGCAGCTCGCTGACAGGGGGCCGCGGCTACACCTTC. Residues: CASSSLTGGRGYTF.

This sequence joins TRBV11-2 and TRBJ2-5, with a tentative D call TRBD2 (6 bases). Germline V gene lookup returns CDR1 SGHAT and CDR2 FQNNGV. V lost 1 base, J lost 0 bases, and 15 bases lay in between. The CDR3 has 17 amino acids. The CDR3 region is CASSLGYSRGNQETQYF. The CDR3 DNA reads as TGTGCCAGCAGCTTAGGTTACTCGCGGGGCAACCAAGAGACCCAGTACTTC.

The chain joins TRBV7-8 to TRBJ2-4; 7 nucleotides agree with TRBD2. After removal of 7 bases from V and 6 bases from J, the junction contained 9 bases not matched to a gene. Germline V gene sequence: CDR1 SGHVS, CDR2 FQNEAQ. The CDR3 loop spans 14 amino acids. The CDR3 DNA reads TGTGCCAGCATCCCAAACGGGGGGACAAACATTCAGTACTTC. As protein: CASIPNGGTNIQYF.

The chain employs TRBV7-2 and TRBJ1-1; D not resolved. Trimming removed 8 bases from V and 1 base from J, with 11 bases in between. This CDR3 region has 13 residues. Germline lookup yields CDR1 SGHTA and CDR2 FQGNSA. CDR3: CASVRLTNTEAFF. CDR3 nucleotide sequence: TGTGCCAGCGTTAGATTAACGAACACTGAAGCTTTCTTT.

The chain joins TRBV27 to TRBJ2-2, with TRBD2 matching over 8 bases. The CDR3 length is 13 residues. The V and J ends lost 7 bases and 6 bases, in that order; junction bases with no gene match: 4. Looked up from germline, CDR1 is MNHEY and CDR2 is SMNVEV (reference sequence). The CDR3, as DNA: TGTGCCAGCAACGGGGGGGGGTCCGGGGAGCTGTTTTTT. As protein: CASNGGGSGELFF.

This clone was seen once. The CDR3 DNA follows: TGTGCCAGCAGCTTCTGGACAGGGGGGAACGGCGAGCAGTACTTC. Its protein is CASSFWTGGNGEQYF. J is TRBJ2-7 and V is TRBV7-9; 10 nucleotides line up with TRBD1. The CDR3 spans 15 residues. The V gene's germline CDR1 is SEHNR and CDR2 FQNEAQ (reference sequence). The J segment lost 6 bases and the V segment lost 3 bases, leaving 8 bases of the junction unmatched.

The CDR3 nucleotides read TGCGCCAGCAGCGACAGGGGCCCTTATAGCAATCAGCCCCAGCATTTT. Amino acid sequence: CASSDRGPYSNQPQHF. The V call is TRBV10-2, the J call TRBJ1-5; TRBD1 agrees at 8 bases. J gave up 0 bases and V 6 bases, and 7 bases lay outside the gene matches. The germline V gene encodes CDR1 WSHSY and CDR2 SAAADI. The length of the CDR3 is 16 residues.

The V gene is TRBV28, the J gene TRBJ1-1; D uncertain. Germline V gene data show CDR1 as MDHEN and CDR2 as SYDVKM. The length of the CDR3 is 15 residues. Trimming removed 4 bases at V and 1 base at J, with 13 bases between. CDR3 sequence (DNA): TGTGCCAGCAGTTCCCCTGGCCCACAGAACACTGAAGCTTTCTTT. Its translation is CASSSPGPQNTEAFF.

The V and J genes are TRBV5-1 and TRBJ1-5; unclear D gene. The CDR3 has 13 residues. Per germline, CDR1 SGHRS and CDR2 YFSETQ. The V end lost 5 bases, the J end lost 5 bases, and 11 bases lay between the germline ends. CDR3 sequence reads: CASSLWEDQPQHF. The CDR3 bases are TGCGCCAGCAGTTTATGGGAGGATCAGCCCCAGCATTTT.

This clone was observed a single time. The chain employs TRBV27 and TRBJ2-3; no clear D gene. The CDR3 is 15 amino acids. Trimming stripped 4 bases from V and 0 bases from J, with 11 bases between. Germline CDR1 reads MNHEY; CDR2 reads SMNVEV (reference sequence). The CDR3 here is CASSSKRSSTDTQYF. The CDR3 region has the DNA TGTGCCAGCAGTTCAAAGAGATCTAGCACAGATACGCAGTATTTT.

This chain connects TRBV29-1 to TRBJ2-5, with 14 nucleotides matching TRBD2. The V gene end was trimmed by 7 bases and the J gene end by 5 bases; junction bases not matched to a gene: 12. Germline values: CDR1 SQVTM, CDR2 ANQGSEA. The CDR3 consists of 16 residues. As DNA, the CDR3 is TGCAGCGGCTCCGGGACTAGCGGGGGTGGGCAGGAGACCCAGTACTTC. Translating gives CSGSGTSGGGQETQYF.

The rearrangement links TRBV5-1 to TRBJ2-7; 8 bases line up with TRBD1. J was trimmed by 4 bases and V by 6 bases; bases with no gene match: 9. The CDR3 is 14 residues long. Germline values: CDR1 SGHRS, CDR2 YFSETQ. The CDR3 here is CASTEAGGIYEQYF. DNA for the CDR3: TGCGCCAGCACGGAGGCAGGGGGCATTTACGAGCAGTACTTC.